The sequence of this T cell receptor beta chain was determined in a study of T cell responses to AZD1222 COVID-19 vaccine. Trimming shortened V by 6 bases and J by 10 bases, and 22 bases separated the two germline ends. Germline V gene data show CDR1 as MNHEY and CDR2 as SMNVEV (reference sequence). This CDR3 region has 16 residues. The protocol was immunoSEQ multiplex PCR, while the TCRdb copy is restricted to in-frame clones and leaves out a portion. Found here are almost 50,000 clones, roughly 84% of them singletons; the top ten hold 20% to 25%. About this clone itself: The antigen is not known.

Study-level results: Clonal diversity may have been underestimated, and the donors were mostly white British, with more females than males. Rises in breadth and depth of Spike-specific TCRs came after two AZD1222 doses. Researchers took repertoire samples only after the peak T cell response had come. Only a handful of AZD1222 recipients tested seropositive at baseline.

The receptor's source is an adult in good health. This sequence joins TRBV27 and TRBJ1-6; D is perhaps TRBD1 (6 bases). The sequencing here drew on peripheral blood, taken on day 0 of MenACWY control vaccination. CDR3 bases: TGTGCCAGCAGGAAGGACAGTTTTCCCCTCGGCTCACCCCTCCACTTT. As protein: CASRKDSFPLGSPLHF.